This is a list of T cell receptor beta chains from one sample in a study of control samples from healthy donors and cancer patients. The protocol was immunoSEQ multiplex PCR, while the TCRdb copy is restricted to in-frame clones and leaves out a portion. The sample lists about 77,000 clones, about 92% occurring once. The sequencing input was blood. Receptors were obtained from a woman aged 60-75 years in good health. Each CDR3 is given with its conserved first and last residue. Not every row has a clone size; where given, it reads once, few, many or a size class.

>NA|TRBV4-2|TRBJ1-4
CASNSDRGSEKLFF
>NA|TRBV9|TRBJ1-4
CASSERGQGANEKLFF
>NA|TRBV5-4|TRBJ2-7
CASSLPLPGVDEQYF
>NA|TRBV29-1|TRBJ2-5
CSVYYFQETQYF
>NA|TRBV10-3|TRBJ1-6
CAIKDSLDNSPLHF
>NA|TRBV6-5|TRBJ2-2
CASSPRGPTGELFF
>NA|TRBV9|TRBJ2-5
CASSVGVRQETQYF
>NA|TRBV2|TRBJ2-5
CASSAMLSQETQYF
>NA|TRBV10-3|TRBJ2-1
CAIRVAGDNEQFF
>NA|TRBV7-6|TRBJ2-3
CASSARSRGTDTQYF
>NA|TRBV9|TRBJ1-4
CASSVGWGPNEKLFF
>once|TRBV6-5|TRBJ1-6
CASRWDRGRDSPLHF
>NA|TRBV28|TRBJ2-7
CASSLSPGTGTHEQYF
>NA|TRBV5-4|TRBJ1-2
CASRLQGAYGYTF
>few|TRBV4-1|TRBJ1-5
CASSQDLRGPHQPQHF
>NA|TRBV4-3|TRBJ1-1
CASSQTGTLNTEAFF
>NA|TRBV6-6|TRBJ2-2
CASSPSPGLYTGELFF
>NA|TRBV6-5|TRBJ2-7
CASSRSPSGTYEQYF
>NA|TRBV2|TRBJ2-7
CASTPPGLASHEQYF
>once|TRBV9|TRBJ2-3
CASSVGRETDTQYF
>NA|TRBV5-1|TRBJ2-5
CASSLVSGGGETQYF
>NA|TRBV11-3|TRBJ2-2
CASSLAFTGELFF
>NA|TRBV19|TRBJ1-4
CASMLAGDEKLFF
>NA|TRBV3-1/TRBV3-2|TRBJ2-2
CASSQLVANTGELFF
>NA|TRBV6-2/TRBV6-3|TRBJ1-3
CASSAPRTSRGNTIYF
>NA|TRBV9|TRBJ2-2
CASSGRGAGAGELFF
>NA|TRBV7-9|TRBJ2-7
CASSSNRQSYEQYF
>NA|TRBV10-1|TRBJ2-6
CASSDTGTSGANVLTF
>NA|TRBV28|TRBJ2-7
CASSLDSSALSYEQYF
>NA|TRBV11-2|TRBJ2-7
CASSEDTYSYEQYF
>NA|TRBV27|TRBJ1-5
CASSSQPQHF
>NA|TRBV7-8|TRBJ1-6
CASSLETDSPLHF
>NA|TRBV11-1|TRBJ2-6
CASSSGGKAGANVLTF
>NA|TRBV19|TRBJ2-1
CASSPRTTHNEQFF
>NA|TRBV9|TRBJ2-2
CASSRYSGSVTGELFF
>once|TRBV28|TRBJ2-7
CASSFARPYEQYF
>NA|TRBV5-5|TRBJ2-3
CASSLTSGLTDTQYF
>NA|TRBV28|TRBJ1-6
CASSSYGSDHSPLHF
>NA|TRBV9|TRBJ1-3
CASSGATGGKGNTIYF
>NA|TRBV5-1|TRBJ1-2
CASSPGTGGFYGYTF
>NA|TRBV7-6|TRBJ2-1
CASSTGLVSWNEQFF
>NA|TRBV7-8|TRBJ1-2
CASSSGAGQGWGYGYTF
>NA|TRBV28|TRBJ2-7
CASSFVGRDYEQYF
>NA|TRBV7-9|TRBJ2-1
CASRRERVDNEQFF
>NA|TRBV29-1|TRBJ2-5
CSVVSAGVKTQYF
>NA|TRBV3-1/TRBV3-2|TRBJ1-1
CASSQWDRANTEAFF
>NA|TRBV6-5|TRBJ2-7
CASTGGTGVYEQYF
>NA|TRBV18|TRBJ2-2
CASSPPVNTGELFF